Included here is one T cell receptor (beta chain) sequence, with context. What it binds is unknown. The record originates from a study of post-analysis software for immune sequencing data. Findings and limits, study-wide: Normalized Chao1 diversity was significantly reduced in patients versus controls. The authors found that F measure strongly co-clustered same-batch samples. Five or six TRBV segments, TRBV5-6, TRBV5-1 and TRBV20-1 among them, were found more frequent in patients than controls.

The CDR3 consists of 13 residues. CDR1 DFQATT and CDR2 SNEGSKA come from the germline V gene (reference sequence). V was clipped by 3 bases and J by 6 bases, with 14 bases between them. Unique-molecular-identifier-tagged TCR beta cDNA libraries were used. Each sample of about 0.95 to 11 million input T cells yielded roughly 500,000 cDNA molecules, so each molecule approximated one T cell. From the PCR reads, TCRdb called clonotypes with MiXCR, one entry per CDR3 protein. This sample has approximately 250,000 distinct CDR3 sequences; less than 40% occur once, and the top ten carry 4.5% to 5.5%. What was sequenced was blood. The J gene is TRBJ1-2, the V gene TRBV20-1, with D uncertain. This sequence originates from a girl between 5 and 17 years old with multiple sclerosis. CDR3 bases: TGCAGTGCTAGTTTTCCTGCCTATGATGGCTACACCTTC. It is translated as CSASFPAYDGYTF.